This TCR beta chain was found in a study of T-cell reconstitution after alpha-beta-depleted transplantation in children (dated by TCRdb to 2015 to 2016). About the investigation overall: The study quantitatively tracked T-cell immune reconstitution after TCRalphabeta/CD19-depleted allogeneic hematopoietic cell transplantation in children using TCR repertoire profiling.

About this clonotype itself: It lacks a known antigen. Base qualities were left out, and no much larger clone turns up one base away.

Spanning cysteine to phenylalanine, the CDR3 consists of 13 amino acids. Left in the record is the CDR3 DNA by itself, 39 bases read in frame from the first base. Reading the germline V gene gives CDR1 SQVTM and CDR2 ANQGSEA. Receptors were amplified or captured by PCR. The listed sequencing device is Illumina HiSeq 2500. To normalize quantification of the TCRbeta repertoire, the TCR libraries were built with molecular barcoding that relied on unique molecular identifiers. Clones were called with MiXCR by TCRdb after fastp trimmed the public reads at Q25, and only in-frame beta chains were retained. Each record represents a unique CDR3 protein, reported with the most common genes and DNA among its rows. This sample gives some 340,000 distinct CDR3 sequences in total; approximately 10% of them show up just once. The ten largest clones capture less than 2.5% of the sample.

The chain uses TRBV29-1 and TRBJ2-7; 7 bases in between match TRBD2. This receptor was taken from a human donor who donated a stem cell graft to a child with acute lymphoblastic leukemia. This specimen consisted of PBMCs from the stem cell graft donor, obtained from the stem cell graft. The nucleotide sequence reads TGCACCCCTTTCGGCGGGAGCTCCTACGAGCAGTACTTC. It translates as CTPFGGSSYEQYF.